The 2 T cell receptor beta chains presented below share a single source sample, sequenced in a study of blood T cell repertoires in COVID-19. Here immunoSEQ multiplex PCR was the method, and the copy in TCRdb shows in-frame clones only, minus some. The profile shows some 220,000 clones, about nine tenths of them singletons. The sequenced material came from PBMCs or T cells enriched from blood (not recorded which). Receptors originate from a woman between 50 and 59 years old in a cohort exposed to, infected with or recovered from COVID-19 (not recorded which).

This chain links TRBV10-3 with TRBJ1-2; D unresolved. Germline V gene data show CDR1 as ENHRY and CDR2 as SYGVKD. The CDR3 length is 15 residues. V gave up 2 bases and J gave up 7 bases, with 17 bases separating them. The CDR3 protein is CAISESKGGVVGYTF. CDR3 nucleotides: TGTGCCATCAGTGAGAGCAAGGGAGGAGTAGTTGGCTACACCTTC.

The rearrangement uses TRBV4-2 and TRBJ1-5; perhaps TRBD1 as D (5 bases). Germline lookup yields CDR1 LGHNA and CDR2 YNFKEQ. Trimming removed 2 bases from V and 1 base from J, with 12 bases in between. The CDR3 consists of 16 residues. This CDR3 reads CASSQSDSNSNQPQHF. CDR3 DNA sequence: TGTGCCAGCAGCCAATCTGACAGCAACAGCAATCAGCCCCAGCATTTT.